The 14 T cell receptor beta chains reported below all come from one sample, sequenced in a study of T cell repertoires in cytomegalovirus infection. One entry per CDR3 protein results from TCRdb running MiXCR on the reads. The sample comprises roughly 500,000 distinct CDR3 sequences, 33% of which are singletons, and about a sixth rests with the top ten. What these receptors recognize is not known. Sequencing used cultured PBMCs, obtained from culture after CMV antigen stimulation. The receptors stem from a human donor in good health (CMV status not recorded). Some clones in this sample may be carry-over from other donors' samples.

In its sample, this clonotype was seen many times. This chain connects TRBV7-2 to TRBJ2-7, with 7 bases aligning to TRBD2. The trim removed 2 bases at V and 0 bases at J, leaving 1 base unmatched. The germline V gene has CDR1 SGHTA and CDR2 FQGNSA. CDR3 length: 14 residues. The DNA for the CDR3 is TGTGCCAGCAGCTTACTAGCGGACTCCTACGAGCAGTACTTC. Translating gives CASSLLADSYEQYF.

This clonotype was seen many times. V gene TRBV7-2 combines with J gene TRBJ2-5, with TRBD2 matching over 8 bases. Per the germline V gene, CDR1 is SGHTA and CDR2 is FQGNSA. The V gene end was trimmed by 5 bases and the J gene end by 2 bases; junction bases not matched to a gene: 7. The CDR3 is 15 residues long. As DNA, the CDR3 is TGTGCCAGCAGCCTACTAGCGGCACTACAAGAGACCCAGTACTTC. Translation: CASSLLAALQETQYF.

This clonotype was counted ten times or more. The chain couples TRBV7-2 to TRBJ1-2; 8 bases line up with TRBD1. The germline V gene has CDR1 SGHTA and CDR2 FQGNSA. The V and J ends lost 0 bases and 3 bases, in that order; junction bases with no gene match: 6. The CDR3 sequence is 16 residues long. In nucleotides, the CDR3 is TGTGCCAGCAGCTTAGCGGACAGGGCCTCTGACTATGGCTACACCTTC. Its protein is CASSLADRASDYGYTF. The entire variable domain, with the rest obtained from reference TRBV7-2 and TRBJ1-2, is as follows: GAGVSQSPSNKVTEKGKDVELRCDPISGHTALYWYRQSLGQGLEFLIYFQGNSAPDKSGLPSDRFSAERTGGSVSTLTIQRTQQEDSAVYLCASSLADRASDYGYTFGSGTRLTVV.

V usage is TRBV7-3 and J usage is TRBJ1-5; the D gene is possibly TRBD1 (5 bases). This CDR3 has 15 amino acids. Trimming cost V 5 bases and J 2 bases, with 13 bases left between them. Germline CDR1 and CDR2: SGHTA and FQGTGA. CDR3 nucleotide sequence: TGTGCCAGCAGCCCCCCTGGGACCCGCAATCAGCCCCAGCATTTT. Protein: CASSPPGTRNQPQHF.

This clonotype turned up a few times. The chain recombines TRBV6-6 with TRBJ2-6; a possible D gene is TRBD1 (7 bases). Germline CDR1 MNHNY, CDR2 SVGAGI (reference sequence). V gave up 4 bases and J gave up 2 bases, with 18 bases separating them. The CDR3 consists of 18 residues. Here the CDR3 reads CASSFPQGGHPGANVLTF. In DNA, the CDR3 is TGTGCCAGCAGTTTTCCCCAGGGGGGCCACCCTGGGGCCAACGTCCTGACTTTC.

Worth noting for this clonotype: With a much larger clone just one base away, this may be a read error. The CDR3: CANSFGSGSYNEQFF. The DNA for the CDR3 is TGTGCCAACAGCTTCGGTAGCGGTTCCTACAATGAGCAGTTCTTC. V gene TRBV7-2 combines with J gene TRBJ2-1, with D possibly TRBD2 on 6 matching bases. The CDR3 has 15 amino acids. The germline gives CDR1 SGHTA, CDR2 FQGNSA. Together with reference TRBV7-2 and TRBJ2-1, the CDR3 gives the full variable domain: GAGVSQSPSNKVTEKGKDVELRCDPISGHTALYWYRQSLGQGLEFLIYFQGNSAPDKSGLPSDRFSAERTGGSVSTLTIQRTQQEDSAVYLCANSFGSGSYNEQFFGPGTRLTVL.

This clonotype was detected only a few times. The genes are TRBV7-9 and TRBJ1-1; no clear D gene. CDR1 SEHNR and CDR2 FQNEAQ come from the germline V gene (reference sequence). The ends were cut back, 4 bases at V and 5 bases at J, with 17 bases in the middle. The CDR3 runs to 15 residues. Here the CDR3 reads CASSSTQSYYTEAFF. DNA of the CDR3: TGTGCCAGCAGCTCGACACAAAGCTATTATACTGAAGCTTTCTTT. The full variable domain, its missing parts supplied by reference TRBV7-9 and TRBJ1-1, is DTGVSQNPRHKITKRGQNVTFRCDPISEHNRLYWYRQTLGQGPEFLTYFQNEAQLEKSRLLSDRFSAERPKGSFSTLEIQRTEQGDSAMYLCASSSTQSYYTEAFFGQGTRLTVV.

The V call is TRBV4-1, the J call TRBJ2-1, with a possible D match to TRBD2 (7 bases). This CDR3 spans 18 amino acids. CDR1 MGHRA and CDR2 YSYEKL come from the germline V gene. V dropped 1 base and J dropped 5 bases, with 21 bases sitting between them. The CDR3 loop reads CASSQVGGGGPTDNEQFF. DNA for the CDR3: TGCGCCAGCAGCCAAGTGGGAGGGGGAGGGCCTACGGACAATGAGCAGTTCTTC.

This clonotype was counted between two and nine times. The J gene is TRBJ2-2, the V gene TRBV6-2 or TRBV6-3; D is undetermined. There are 14 residues in the CDR3. Germline CDR1 reads MNHEY; CDR2 reads SVGEGT. V was clipped by 6 bases and J by 7 bases, with 15 bases between them. The CDR3 spells CASRPPTPGGELFF. The CDR3, as DNA: TGTGCCAGCAGGCCCCCGACGCCGGGCGGGGAGCTGTTTTTT.

The chain has TRBV5-1 and TRBJ2-7, with D hard to call. The ends were cut back, 5 bases at V and 2 bases at J, with 14 bases in the middle. Germline V gives CDR1 SGHRS, CDR2 YFSETQ. The CDR3 has 14 residues. CDR3 sequence (DNA): TGCGCCAGCAGTTCCTGGACGGCTACCTACGAGCAGTACTTC. Its protein is CASSSWTATYEQYF.

This clonotype has only a few counts. The chain joins TRBV10-3 to TRBJ2-5; D gene uncertain. CDR1 is ENHRY and CDR2 is SYGVKD in the germline V gene. The CDR3 spans 13 residues. V was cut by 3 bases and J by 5 bases, with 10 bases left in between. The CDR3 DNA reads TGTGCCATCAGTGAAAGGCAGCATGAGACCCAGTACTTC. Its translation is CAISERQHETQYF.

This clonotype was found a few times. The rearrangement joins TRBV6-1 to TRBJ2-7; 10 bases are a match to TRBD2. CDR3 length: 15 amino acids. Germline loops: CDR1 MNHNS, CDR2 SASEGT. The ends lost 6 bases at V and 1 base at J; junction bases unmatched: 6. The CDR3 nucleotides are TGTGCCAGCAGCCCCGGACTAGCGGATTCCTACGAGCAGTACTTC. Its translation: CASSPGLADSYEQYF.

This clonotype was detected ten times or more. The rearrangement uses TRBV7-2 and TRBJ1-5; TRBD1 agrees at 7 bases. Germline values: CDR1 SGHTA, CDR2 FQGNSA. The CDR3 totals 16 residues. The V gene end was trimmed by 2 bases and the J gene end by 11 bases; junction bases not matched to a gene: 15. In DNA, the CDR3 is TGTGCCAGCAGCTTATCGCTCCGATGGGACAGCCAGTCCCAGCATTTT. It translates to CASSLSLRWDSQSQHF.

The V call is TRBV20-1, the J call TRBJ2-1, with D possibly being TRBD2 (8 bases). The CDR3 sequence is 20 residues long. The V and J ends lost 5 bases and 3 bases respectively, with 32 bases between them. Germline lookup yields CDR1 DFQATT and CDR2 SNEGSKA (reference sequence). CDR3 residues: CSASPGQKITSGGSYNEQFF. The CDR3, as DNA: TGCAGTGCTTCCCCGGGACAGAAAATTACTAGCGGAGGAAGCTACAATGAGCAGTTCTTC.